Presented here are 23 T cell receptor beta chains from one specimen sequenced in a study of shared clonotypes between healthy human individuals. Profiled with immunoSEQ multiplex PCR; TCRdb holds only in-frame clones, not every one. The sample shows around 990,000 clones, roughly 77% of them seen only once. Source material: memory CD4+ T cells from PBMCs. Subset given: CD45RA-negative fraction. The source of these receptors is a man younger than 35 in good health. Some clones in this sample may be carry-over from other donors' samples.

The V call is TRBV29-1, the J call TRBJ1-1, with a possible D match to TRBD1 (6 bases). Per the germline V gene, CDR1 is SQVTM and CDR2 is ANQGSEA. The length of the CDR3 is 12 residues. V lost 7 bases and J 6 bases, leaving 15 bases between the germline ends. The CDR3 sequence is CSGSGASAEAFF. The DNA of the CDR3 is TGCAGCGGCTCAGGGGCCTCGGCTGAAGCTTTCTTT.

This chain joins TRBV11-2 and TRBJ2-6; D call uncertain. Looked up from germline, CDR1 is SGHAT and CDR2 is FQNNGV. V was cut by 2 bases and J by 3 bases, with 8 bases left in between. This CDR3 has 15 residues. CDR3 DNA: TGTGCCAGCAGCTTATCGCGAGGTGGGGCCAACGTCCTGACTTTC. Translated, it gives CASSLSRGGANVLTF.

The chain is built from TRBV5-4 and TRBJ2-5; either TRBD1 or TRBD2 may fit D (7 bases each). V dropped 7 bases and J dropped 7 bases, with 23 bases sitting between them. Germline lookup yields CDR1 SGHNT and CDR2 YYREEE (reference sequence). The CDR3 totals 15 residues. Here the CDR3 DNA reads TGTGCCAGCCGGAGGGGAGGGACAGAGGGGGGGACCCAGTACTTC. This sequence encodes CASRRGGTEGGTQYF. Together with reference TRBV5-4 and TRBJ2-5, the CDR3 gives the full variable domain: ETGVTQSPTHLIKTRGQQVTLRCSSQSGHNTVSWYQQALGQGPQFIFQYYREEENGRGNFPPRFSGLQFPNYSSELNVNALELDDSALYLCASRRGGTEGGTQYFGPGTRLLVL.

The rearrangement links TRBV28 to TRBJ2-7, with D perhaps matching TRBD2 (5 bases). The CDR3 sequence is 13 residues long. Germline lookup yields CDR1 MDHEN and CDR2 SYDVKM. Trimming shortened V by 2 bases and J by 9 bases, and 14 bases separated the two germline ends. CDR3 DNA: TGTGCCAGCAGTTTAAGGGATGGCCGGGGGCAGTACTTC. It encodes CASSLRDGRGQYF.

The rearrangement uses TRBV20-1 and TRBJ2-3, with 7 bases fitting TRBD2. The CDR3 loop spans 11 amino acids. Per the germline V gene, CDR1 is DFQATT and CDR2 is SNEGSKA (reference sequence). Trimming at V came to 6 bases and at J to 10 bases, leaving 7 bases not matched to a gene. CDR3 amino acids: CSATAGLAQYF. CDR3 nucleotide sequence: TGCAGTGCGACAGCGGGACTGGCGCAGTATTTT.

This clone was counted only a few times. The chain recombines TRBV5-6 with TRBJ2-5; possible D gene TRBD1, 5 bases. Trimming shortened V by 3 bases and J by 2 bases, and 8 bases separated the two germline ends. The CDR3 extends over 13 amino acids. Germline V lookup: CDR1 SGHDT, CDR2 YYEEEE. The CDR3 here is CASSWGRQETQYF. CDR3 nucleotide sequence: TGTGCCAGCAGCTGGGGCAGGCAAGAGACCCAGTACTTC.

The chain recombines TRBV11-2 with TRBJ2-7; 8 nucleotides align to TRBD2. The germline V gene encodes CDR1 SGHAT and CDR2 FQNNGV. The CDR3 has 13 residues. V was clipped by 7 bases and J by 3 bases; unmatched bases: 5. The CDR3 region has the DNA TGTGCCAGCACCCTAGCGGGCGGCTACGAGCAGTACTTC. It specifies CASTLAGGYEQYF.

This clone appeared once. The V and J genes are TRBV18 and TRBJ2-3, with 9 bases lining up with TRBD1. Germline CDR1 reads KGHSH; CDR2 reads LQKENI. This CDR3 is built from 19 residues. The trim removed 2 bases at V and 0 bases at J, leaving 12 bases unmatched. DNA of the CDR3: TGTGCCAGCTCACCAACACAGGGGGCTCAGGTGAAAAGCACAGATACGCAGTATTTT. This translates into CASSPTQGAQVKSTDTQYF.

The gene calls are TRBV2 and TRBJ2-7; a weak D match, TRBD2 (6 bases). This CDR3 is built from 14 residues. Germline assignment: CDR1 SNHLY and CDR2 FYNNEI. V was clipped by 5 bases and J by 6 bases, with 17 bases between them. The CDR3 protein is CASSLTSRDVEQYF. DNA for the CDR3: TGTGCCAGCAGTTTAACTAGCCGGGATGTCGAGCAGTACTTC. The whole variable domain, filled in from reference TRBV2 and TRBJ2-7, reads EPEVTQTPSHQVTQMGQEVILRCVPISNHLYFYWYRQILGQKVEFLVSFYNNEISEKSEIFDDQFSVERPDGSNFTLKIRSTKLEDSAMYFCASSLTSRDVEQYFGPGTRLTVT.

This clone is a singleton in its sample. This chain connects TRBV7-9 to TRBJ2-5; D is ambiguous. Germline CDR1 is SEHNR and CDR2 is FQNEAQ (reference sequence). V was cut by 1 base and J by 4 bases, with 10 bases left in between. This CDR3 region has 14 residues. The DNA for the CDR3 is TGTGCCAGCAGCTTAGTTCGTAAGGGAGAGACCCAGTACTTC. It encodes CASSLVRKGETQYF.

This clone has just one count. The gene calls are TRBV5-1 and TRBJ2-5; a weak D match, TRBD2 (6 bases). This CDR3 is built from 14 residues. Deletions cut 4 bases from V and 4 bases from J, with 14 bases between. CDR1 is SGHRS and CDR2 is YFSETQ in the germline V gene. CDR3 amino acids: CASSGGEAVETQYF. CDR3 sequence (DNA): TGCGCCAGCAGCGGAGGGGAGGCTGTAGAGACCCAGTACTTC.

The chain has TRBV28 and TRBJ2-7; no firm D call. The germline CDR1 and CDR2 sequences are MDHEN and SYDVKM. The CDR3 runs 12 residues. Trimming pared 2 bases from V and 4 bases from J, leaving 6 bases between. CDR3 protein: CASSLRWYEQYF. The CDR3 DNA reads as TGTGCCAGCAGTTTAAGGTGGTACGAGCAGTACTTC.

The chain has TRBV27 and TRBJ2-7; 12 bases line up with TRBD1. The CDR3 has 15 amino acids. V lost 8 bases and J lost 7; bases outside the gene matches: 12. Germline V gene data show CDR1 as MNHEY and CDR2 as SMNVEV (reference sequence). The CDR3 region has the DNA TGTGCCAGCGGGACCGGGACAGGGGGCCGGAGGGAGCAGTACTTC. Protein: CASGTGTGGRREQYF.

V is TRBV2 and J is TRBJ1-5; D remains unclear. Germline assignment: CDR1 SNHLY and CDR2 FYNNEI. The CDR3 runs to 14 residues. Between the trimmed V and J ends, which lost 8 bases and 2 bases, there was a span of 13 bases. The CDR3 loop reads CASSRGVGNQPQHF. In DNA form, the CDR3 reads TGTGCCAGCTCCCGCGGGGTGGGCAATCAGCCCCAGCATTTT.

This clone was observed once. A far larger clone is one base from this, pointing to a likely read error. The CDR3 loop reads CASSNGRSNIQYF. The CDR3 region has the DNA TGTGCCAGCAGCAACGGCAGGTCCAACATTCAGTACTTC. The chain is built from TRBV7-2 and TRBJ2-4; D is unresolved. The ends were cut back, 5 bases at V and 7 bases at J, with 12 bases in the middle. Germline loops: CDR1 SGHTA, CDR2 FQGNSA. The CDR3 runs 13 residues.

V usage is TRBV19 and J usage is TRBJ2-1; TRBD2 aligns across 9 bases. V shed 6 bases and J 5 bases; nucleotides not matched to a gene: 8. The germline CDR1 and CDR2 sequences are LNHDA and SQIVND (reference sequence). The CDR3 loop spans 15 amino acids. This CDR3 reads CASRAWTSANNEQFF. CDR3 sequence (DNA): TGTGCCAGTAGAGCCTGGACTAGCGCAAACAATGAGCAGTTCTTC.

V gene TRBV19 combines with J gene TRBJ2-7, with 9 positions matching TRBD1. The V and J ends lost 2 bases and 7 bases, in that order; junction bases with no gene match: 6. The length of the CDR3 is 14 residues. From germline, CDR1 is LNHDA and CDR2 SQIVND (reference sequence). CDR3 nucleotide sequence: TGTGCCAGTAGTATACCGGGACAGGGTCGTGAGCAGTACTTC. Amino acid sequence: CASSIPGQGREQYF.

This sequence joins TRBV5-4 and TRBJ2-7; D possibly corresponds to TRBD2 (6 bases). V was clipped by 4 bases and J by 5 bases, with 16 bases between them. Germline V gene data show CDR1 as SGHNT and CDR2 as YYREEE (reference sequence). The CDR3 runs to 14 residues. The CDR3 coding sequence is TGTGCCAGCAGCCCCAGCGGAGGGTCCCACGAGCAGTACTTC. The encoded protein is CASSPSGGSHEQYF.

The chain employs TRBV7-9 and TRBJ2-3; D is undetermined. This CDR3 is 14 amino acids long. The V and J ends lost 1 base and 7 bases respectively, with 12 bases between them. Germline CDR1 SEHNR, CDR2 FQNEAQ (reference sequence). The DNA for the CDR3 is TGTGCCAGCAGCTTAGGGACGGCAGCTTATACGCAGTATTTT. Translating gives CASSLGTAAYTQYF.

The chain employs TRBV5-1 and TRBJ2-7; D tentatively reads TRBD1 or TRBD2 (5 bases each). CDR1 is SGHRS, CDR2 YFSETQ, per germline. There are 16 residues in the CDR3. V was trimmed by 0 bases and J by 1 base, leaving 14 bases between them. The CDR3 spells CASSLAGTVTSYEQYF. The CDR3 DNA sequence: TGCGCCAGCAGCTTGGCCGGGACGGTTACTTCCTACGAGCAGTACTTC. Full variable domain (missing parts from reference TRBV5-1 and TRBJ2-7): KAGVTQTPRYLIKTRGQQVTLSCSPISGHRSVSWYQQTPGQGLQFLFEYFSETQRNKGNFPGRFSGRQFSNSRSEMNVSTLELGDSALYLCASSLAGTVTSYEQYFGPGTRLTVT.

The CDR3 is CASRPGQGIIAKNIQYF. The CDR3 DNA reads as TGTGCCAGCAGGCCGGGACAGGGGATAATAGCCAAAAACATTCAGTACTTC. This sequence joins TRBV2 and TRBJ2-4; 10 bases are a match to TRBD1. V shed 6 bases, J shed 0 bases, and the junction held 8 bases outside the gene matches. The CDR3 consists of 17 residues. The germline gives CDR1 SNHLY, CDR2 FYNNEI.

This chain uses TRBV19 with TRBJ2-6; 10 nucleotides match TRBD2. This CDR3 has 17 residues. Trimming removed 6 bases from V and 2 bases from J; junction bases left unmatched: 7. The germline gives CDR1 LNHDA, CDR2 SQIVND (reference sequence). The CDR3 DNA is TGTGCCAGTAGCTCGAGCGGGAGGGCCCCTGGGGCCAACGTCCTGACTTTC. Encoded protein: CASSSSGRAPGANVLTF.

The genes are TRBV2 and TRBJ1-1; 7 bases are a match to TRBD1. V shed 6 bases and J 1 base; nucleotides not matched to a gene: 5. The CDR3 runs to 14 residues. Germline V lookup: CDR1 SNHLY, CDR2 FYNNEI. CDR3 amino acids: CASRRDRENTEAFF. The CDR3 bases are TGTGCCAGCAGAAGGGACAGAGAGAACACTGAAGCTTTCTTT. The full variable domain, completed using reference TRBV2 and TRBJ1-1, is EPEVTQTPSHQVTQMGQEVILRCVPISNHLYFYWYRQILGQKVEFLVSFYNNEISEKSEIFDDQFSVERPDGSNFTLKIRSTKLEDSAMYFCASRRDRENTEAFFGQGTRLTVV.